The rows below give T cell receptor beta chains drawn from one sample of a study of CD8 T cells in Susac syndrome. One entry per CDR3 protein results from TCRdb running MiXCR on the immunoSEQ multiplex PCR reads. The data show fewer than 350,000 distinct CDR3 sequences, just over 90% seen once. Sequences were obtained from CD4+ T cells from PBMCs. The receptors derive from a human donor with multiple sclerosis. Both conserved end residues are part of each CDR3. D genes are given only for firm matches. Not all rows give a size; the values are once, few, many and, for expanded clones, a class.

CDR3 length: 13; V gene: TRBV29-1; J gene: TRBJ1-2; D gene: TRBD1; clone size: .; CDR3 protein: CSVDGQGAHGYTF; CDR3 DNA: TGCAGCGTTGACGGGCAGGGGGCACATGGCTACACCTTC
CDR3 length: 14; V gene: TRBV12-3/TRBV12-4; J gene: TRBJ2-5; D gene: .; clone size: .; CDR3 protein: CASSQGGVQETQYF; CDR3 DNA: TGTGCCAGCAGCCAAGGCGGGGTCCAAGAGACCCAGTACTTC
CDR3 length: 18; V gene: TRBV25-1; J gene: TRBJ1-4; D gene: .; clone size: .; CDR3 protein: CASSEEPKYDIIQGKLFF; CDR3 DNA: TGTGCCAGCAGTGAGGAACCGAAATACGATATAATTCAGGGAAAACTGTTTTTT
CDR3 length: 15; V gene: TRBV5-4; J gene: TRBJ1-6; D gene: .; clone size: .; CDR3 protein: CASSPRPTDLSPLHF; CDR3 DNA: TGTGCCAGCAGCCCCCGCCCGACAGACCTATCACCCCTCCACTTT
CDR3 length: 16; V gene: TRBV28; J gene: TRBJ2-7; D gene: TRBD1; clone size: .; CDR3 protein: CASSPIFPWDRDEQYF; CDR3 DNA: TGTGCCAGCAGTCCTATTTTCCCCTGGGACAGGGACGAGCAGTACTTC
CDR3 length: 18; V gene: TRBV5-1; J gene: TRBJ2-6; D gene: .; clone size: .; CDR3 protein: CASSQGDPGRSGANVLTF; CDR3 DNA: TGCGCCAGCAGCCAGGGCGACCCGGGACGTTCTGGGGCCAACGTCCTGACTTTC
CDR3 length: 13; V gene: TRBV12-3/TRBV12-4; J gene: TRBJ1-1; D gene: .; clone size: .; CDR3 protein: CASSLNSNTEAFF; CDR3 DNA: TGTGCCAGCAGTTTAAACAGTAACACTGAAGCTTTCTTT
CDR3 length: 12; V gene: TRBV12-3/TRBV12-4; J gene: TRBJ1-5; D gene: .; clone size: .; CDR3 protein: CASRNRGQPQHF; CDR3 DNA: TGTGCCAGCAGAAACCGGGGGCAGCCCCAGCATTTT
CDR3 length: 15; V gene: TRBV6-5; J gene: TRBJ2-3; D gene: TRBD2; clone size: .; CDR3 protein: CASSLSGRPADTQYF; CDR3 DNA: TGTGCCAGCAGTCTTAGCGGGAGGCCAGCAGATACGCAGTATTTT
CDR3 length: 13; V gene: TRBV19; J gene: TRBJ1-1; D gene: .; clone size: .; CDR3 protein: CASSFFGNTEAFF; CDR3 DNA: TGTGCCAGTAGTTTTTTCGGCAACACTGAAGCTTTCTTT
CDR3 length: 15; V gene: TRBV5-1; J gene: TRBJ1-6; D gene: .; clone size: .; CDR3 protein: CASSVNSEVGSPLHF; CDR3 DNA: TGCGCCAGCAGCGTAAACAGCGAGGTGGGTTCACCCCTCCACTTT
CDR3 length: 16; V gene: TRBV5-1; J gene: TRBJ1-1; D gene: TRBD1; clone size: .; CDR3 protein: CASSSNRGRRSAEAFF; CDR3 DNA: TGCGCCAGCAGCTCAAACAGGGGGCGGAGGTCCGCTGAAGCTTTCTTT
CDR3 length: 14; V gene: TRBV11-3; J gene: TRBJ2-2; D gene: TRBD1; clone size: once; CDR3 protein: CASKDRENTGELFF; CDR3 DNA: TGTGCCAGCAAGGACAGGGAGAACACCGGGGAGCTGTTTTTT
CDR3 length: 13; V gene: TRBV20-1; J gene: TRBJ2-1; D gene: TRBD2; clone size: once; CDR3 protein: CSARGTSADEQFF; CDR3 DNA: TGCAGTGCTAGAGGGACTAGCGCAGATGAGCAGTTCTTC
CDR3 length: 10; V gene: TRBV29-1; J gene: TRBJ1-1; D gene: .; clone size: .; CDR3 protein: CSVLNTEAFF; CDR3 DNA: TGCAGCGTCTTGAACACTGAAGCTTTCTTT
CDR3 length: 13; V gene: TRBV30; J gene: TRBJ1-5; D gene: .; clone size: .; CDR3 protein: CAFRPYSNQPQHF; CDR3 DNA: TGTGCCTTCCGGCCTTATAGCAATCAGCCCCAGCATTTT
CDR3 length: 16; V gene: TRBV6-6; J gene: TRBJ2-5; D gene: TRBD2; clone size: .; CDR3 protein: CASSYALAGHQETQYF; CDR3 DNA: TGTGCCAGCAGTTACGCGTTAGCGGGCCACCAAGAGACCCAGTACTTC
CDR3 length: 16; V gene: TRBV18; J gene: TRBJ2-7; D gene: .; clone size: .; CDR3 protein: CASSSPSVGPRGEQYF; CDR3 DNA: TGTGCCAGCTCATCTCCCTCGGTGGGGCCCCGGGGCGAGCAGTACTTC
CDR3 length: 13; V gene: TRBV6-6; J gene: TRBJ1-1; D gene: .; clone size: .; CDR3 protein: CASNLSPNTEAFF; CDR3 DNA: TGTGCCAGCAATCTTTCCCCGAACACTGAAGCTTTCTTT
CDR3 length: 14; V gene: TRBV24-1; J gene: TRBJ2-5; D gene: .; clone size: .; CDR3 protein: CATSEADTRETQYF; CDR3 DNA: TGTGCCACCAGTGAAGCGGACACCCGGGAGACCCAGTACTTC
CDR3 length: 14; V gene: TRBV7-9; J gene: TRBJ2-3; D gene: .; clone size: .; CDR3 protein: CASSLPNPHNTQYF; CDR3 DNA: TGTGCCAGCAGCCTCCCCAACCCTCACAATACGCAGTATTTT
CDR3 length: 13; V gene: TRBV4-2; J gene: TRBJ2-3; D gene: .; clone size: once; CDR3 protein: CASTTERADTQYF; CDR3 DNA: TGTGCCAGCACCACCGAGAGGGCAGATACGCAGTATTTT
CDR3 length: 10; V gene: TRBV20-1; J gene: TRBJ2-4; D gene: .; clone size: .; CDR3 protein: CSFQRNIQYF; CDR3 DNA: TGCAGCTTTCAGCGAAACATTCAGTACTTC
CDR3 length: 14; V gene: TRBV3-1; J gene: TRBJ1-5; D gene: .; clone size: .; CDR3 protein: CASSQDREHQPQHF; CDR3 DNA: TGTGCCAGCAGCCAAGACAGGGAGCATCAGCCCCAGCATTTT
CDR3 length: 15; V gene: TRBV20-1; J gene: TRBJ1-1; D gene: .; clone size: .; CDR3 protein: CSARDPGPKNTEAFF; CDR3 DNA: TGCAGTGCTAGAGATCCGGGACCTAAGAACACTGAAGCTTTCTTT
CDR3 length: 17; V gene: TRBV6-5; J gene: TRBJ2-7; D gene: TRBD2; clone size: .; CDR3 protein: CASSYGGLAGEAYEQYF; CDR3 DNA: TGTGCCAGCAGTTACGGAGGGTTAGCGGGAGAGGCCTACGAGCAGTACTTC
CDR3 length: 17; V gene: TRBV27; J gene: TRBJ1-3; D gene: .; clone size: .; CDR3 protein: CASSLTRGRASGNTIYF; CDR3 DNA: TGTGCCAGCAGTTTAACCCGCGGACGGGCGTCTGGAAACACCATATATTTT
CDR3 length: 14; V gene: TRBV5-6; J gene: TRBJ2-5; D gene: .; clone size: .; CDR3 protein: CASSLPTTQETQYF; CDR3 DNA: TGTGCCAGCAGCTTGCCGACAACCCAAGAGACCCAGTACTTC
CDR3 length: 14; V gene: TRBV6-5; J gene: TRBJ1-1; D gene: .; clone size: .; CDR3 protein: CASSLRMANTEAFF; CDR3 DNA: TGTGCCAGCAGTCTCAGGATGGCGAACACTGAAGCTTTCTTT
CDR3 length: 15; V gene: TRBV19; J gene: TRBJ2-3; D gene: .; clone size: .; CDR3 protein: CASMMGSAHTDTQYF; CDR3 DNA: TGTGCCAGTATGATGGGGTCCGCTCACACAGATACGCAGTATTTT
CDR3 length: 14; V gene: TRBV2; J gene: TRBJ2-7; D gene: TRBD1; clone size: .; CDR3 protein: CASEQTGVNYEQYF; CDR3 DNA: TGTGCCAGCGAGCAAACAGGGGTCAACTACGAGCAGTACTTC
CDR3 length: 14; V gene: TRBV12-3/TRBV12-4; J gene: TRBJ1-4; D gene: .; clone size: .; CDR3 protein: CASSPMGVNEKLFF; CDR3 DNA: TGTGCCAGCAGTCCCATGGGGGTAAATGAAAAACTGTTTTTT
CDR3 length: 17; V gene: TRBV7-9; J gene: TRBJ1-2; D gene: .; clone size: .; CDR3 protein: CASSPAIRMGPLWGYTF; CDR3 DNA: TGTGCCAGCAGCCCAGCGATCAGGATGGGACCTCTATGGGGCTACACCTTC
CDR3 length: 15; V gene: TRBV12-3/TRBV12-4; J gene: TRBJ2-7; D gene: TRBD2; clone size: .; CDR3 protein: CASSQPSGRPYEQYF; CDR3 DNA: TGTGCCAGCAGCCAACCTAGCGGGAGACCCTACGAGCAGTACTTC
CDR3 length: 14; V gene: TRBV12-3/TRBV12-4; J gene: TRBJ2-3; D gene: TRBD2; clone size: .; CDR3 protein: CASSEGGGASTQYF; CDR3 DNA: TGTGCCAGCAGTGAGGGCGGGGGGGCTTCTACGCAGTATTTT
CDR3 length: 13; V gene: TRBV6-1; J gene: TRBJ1-4; D gene: .; clone size: once; CDR3 protein: CASNRVPNEKLFF; CDR3 DNA: TGTGCCAGTAACAGGGTTCCGAATGAAAAACTGTTTTTT
CDR3 length: 16; V gene: TRBV5-1; J gene: TRBJ2-6; D gene: .; clone size: .; CDR3 protein: CASGRVRHSGANVLTF; CDR3 DNA: TGCGCCAGCGGCCGAGTCAGGCACTCTGGGGCCAACGTCCTGACTTTC
CDR3 length: 17; V gene: TRBV5-6; J gene: TRBJ1-1; D gene: TRBD1; clone size: .; CDR3 protein: CASSLVWGTGMNTEAFF; CDR3 DNA: TGTGCCAGCAGCTTGGTGTGGGGGACAGGCATGAACACTGAAGCTTTCTTT
CDR3 length: 12; V gene: TRBV29-1; J gene: TRBJ2-5; D gene: .; clone size: .; CDR3 protein: CSVLYTIWTQYF; CDR3 DNA: TGCAGCGTTTTGTACACGATCTGGACCCAGTACTTC
CDR3 length: 15; V gene: TRBV7-9; J gene: TRBJ2-7; D gene: TRBD1; clone size: .; CDR3 protein: CASSPQPGGLNEQYF; CDR3 DNA: TGTGCCAGCAGCCCCCAGCCAGGGGGCCTGAACGAGCAGTACTTC
CDR3 length: 13; V gene: TRBV2; J gene: TRBJ2-3; D gene: .; clone size: .; CDR3 protein: CASRGLASDTQYF; CDR3 DNA: TGTGCCAGCAGAGGGCTAGCATCAGATACGCAGTATTTT
CDR3 length: 13; V gene: TRBV19; J gene: TRBJ2-7; D gene: .; clone size: .; CDR3 protein: CASSRLFTYEQYF; CDR3 DNA: TGTGCCTCATCACGGTTATTCACCTACGAGCAGTACTTC
CDR3 length: 13; V gene: TRBV2; J gene: TRBJ1-2; D gene: TRBD1; clone size: .; CDR3 protein: CASRGDRYYGYTF; CDR3 DNA: TGTGCCAGCAGAGGGGACAGGTACTATGGCTACACCTTC
CDR3 length: 13; V gene: TRBV6-6; J gene: TRBJ2-1; D gene: .; clone size: .; CDR3 protein: CASPRNPENEQFF; CDR3 DNA: TGTGCCAGCCCCCGGAACCCCGAGAATGAGCAGTTCTTC
CDR3 length: 14; V gene: TRBV7-2; J gene: TRBJ2-2; D gene: .; clone size: .; CDR3 protein: CASSLEGVVGELFF; CDR3 DNA: TGTGCCAGCAGCCTCGAAGGGGTGGTCGGGGAGCTGTTTTTT
CDR3 length: 14; V gene: TRBV10-3; J gene: TRBJ2-5; D gene: TRBD2; clone size: .; CDR3 protein: CAISDGLAAKSSYF; CDR3 DNA: TGTGCCATCAGTGACGGACTAGCGGCCAAGAGCTCGTACTTC
CDR3 length: 14; V gene: TRBV11-3; J gene: TRBJ1-3; D gene: .; clone size: .; CDR3 protein: CASSQGGSGNTIYF; CDR3 DNA: TGTGCCAGCAGCCAGGGAGGCAGTGGAAACACCATATATTTT
CDR3 length: 14; V gene: TRBV12-3/TRBV12-4; J gene: TRBJ1-1; D gene: .; clone size: .; CDR3 protein: CASSTGTVNTEAFF; CDR3 DNA: TGTGCCAGCAGTACGGGAACGGTGAACACTGAAGCTTTCTTT
CDR3 length: 16; V gene: TRBV11-1; J gene: TRBJ1-1; D gene: .; clone size: .; CDR3 protein: CASSSGTVRMNTEAFF; CDR3 DNA: TGTGCCAGCAGCTCAGGGACCGTTCGAATGAACACTGAAGCTTTCTTT
CDR3 length: 17; V gene: TRBV4-1; J gene: TRBJ1-4; D gene: TRBD1; clone size: .; CDR3 protein: CASSPGQGGRRGEKLFF; CDR3 DNA: TGCGCCAGCAGTCCCGGACAGGGTGGGAGGCGTGGTGAAAAACTGTTTTTT
CDR3 length: 16; V gene: TRBV5-1; J gene: TRBJ2-2; D gene: .; clone size: .; CDR3 protein: CASSLEATAFTGELFF; CDR3 DNA: TGCGCCAGCAGCTTGGAGGCGACAGCATTCACCGGGGAGCTGTTTTTT